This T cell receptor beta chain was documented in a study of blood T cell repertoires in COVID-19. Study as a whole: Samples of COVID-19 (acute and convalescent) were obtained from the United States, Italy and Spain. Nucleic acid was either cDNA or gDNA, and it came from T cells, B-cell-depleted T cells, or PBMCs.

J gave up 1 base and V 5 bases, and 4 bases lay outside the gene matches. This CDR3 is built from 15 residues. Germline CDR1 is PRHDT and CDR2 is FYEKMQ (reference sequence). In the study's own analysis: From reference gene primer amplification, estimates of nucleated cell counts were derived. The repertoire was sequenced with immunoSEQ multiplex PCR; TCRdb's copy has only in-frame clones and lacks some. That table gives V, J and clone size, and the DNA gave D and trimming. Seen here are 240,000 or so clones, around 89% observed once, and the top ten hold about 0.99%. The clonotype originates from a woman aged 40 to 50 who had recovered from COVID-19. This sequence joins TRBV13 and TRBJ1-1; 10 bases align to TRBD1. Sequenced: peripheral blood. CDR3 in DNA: TGTGCCAGCAGCGGACAGGGGGGAGGGAACACTGAAGCTTTCTTT. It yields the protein CASSGQGGGNTEAFF.